This TCR beta chain came from a study of T cells in Graves' hyperthyroidism and ophthalmopathy. This clonotype was seen only a few times. V lost 5 bases and J 0 bases, leaving 14 bases between the germline ends. CDR1 is MNHNS and CDR2 is SASEGT in the germline V gene. The CDR3 is 16 amino acids. It was RNA transcripts that yielded the amplified TCR beta CDR3 regions. TCR CDR3 underwent first-round RT-PCR with the HTBI primer set. TCRdb itself ran the multiplex PCR reads through MiXCR, one entry per CDR3 protein. There are about 600,000 distinct CDR3 sequences in the sample; 14% occur only once, and approximately 6.4% lies in the top ten. Inclusion characteristics of ophthalmopathy patients comprised a Clinical Activity Score of at least 3, a NOSPECS grade of at least 4, and duration under 3 months.

The genes are TRBV6-1 and TRBJ2-1, with TRBD1 as a possible D gene (5 bases). Sample: blood. The receptor comes from a young woman with Graves' ophthalmopathy. DNA of the CDR3: TGTGCCAGCAGTTATAGAGCCCAGGGCTCCTACAATGAGCAGTTCTTC. It specifies CASSYRAQGSYNEQFF.